A selection of T cell receptor beta chains follows, all from one sample in a study of cytomegalovirus exposure and HLA in healthy donors. The assay was immunoSEQ multiplex PCR, and TCRdb's table has in-frame clones only and misses some. Here the sample spans 140,000 or so clones, roughly 80% being singletons. The sample was PBMCs. Receptors were obtained from a man aged 40-49 years in good health and CMV-seronegative. Each CDR3 is given with its conserved first and last residue. A D gene is named only where the DNA matches it firmly.

V,D,CDR3
TRBV2,.,CASRQTGPPLHF
TRBV19,TRBD1,CASGQGFSGANVLTF
TRBV19,TRBD2,CASSRGGAYSYNEQFF
TRBV5-8,.,CASSLGLRVSGNTIYF
TRBV30,TRBD2,CAWSSSGGRETQYF
TRBV5-8,TRBD2,CATDAGGLDTDTQYF
TRBV29-1,.,CSVERGVGETQYF
TRBV28,.,CATCIRSSSPLHF
TRBV28,TRBD1,CASSQRTGGHDEQFF
TRBV19,TRBD1,CATAGGSQETQYF
TRBV2,TRBD2,CASSPRWGGLYF
TRBV10-2,.,CASSGGVESTEAFF
TRBV18,TRBD2,CASSPTGGHETQYF
TRBV5-8,TRBD2,CASSELAGSYNEQFF
TRBV19,.,CASKGGTRGTEAFF
TRBV5-1,.,CASSAGPILEQYF
TRBV2,.,CASSGNRVNTGELFF
TRBV9,.,CASSVRSLATDTQYF
TRBV30,.,CAWNPGDSGNTIYF
TRBV7-8,.,CASSLVVRRPSETQYF
TRBV11-2,TRBD2,CASSSGTSGSRETQYF
TRBV7-9,.,CASSTNKGAPSYNEQFF
TRBV6-5,.,CATREYGYTF
TRBV28,.,CASSLLRSPLHF
TRBV29-1,TRBD2,CSVEQLAGGYNEQFF
TRBV19,.,CASMWRDVSNQPQHF
TRBV11-3,.,CASSLGSRGQRKHF
TRBV19,.,CASSITRGANEKLFF
TRBV7-9,.,CASSLVGGSRHGEQFF
TRBV6-5,TRBD2,CASSSRRGTYEQYF
TRBV18,TRBD1,CASSPLPTRGISPSPLHF
TRBV7-9,.,CSSSLVGQTSYEQYF